Below are 11 T cell receptor beta chains sequenced from a single sample in a study of technical replicates of blood from several donors. Repertoires were generated with immunoSEQ multiplex PCR, while TCRdb's copy carries only in-frame clones and drops some. This sample carries 60,000 to 65,000 clones, roughly 86% of them seen once, and the ten largest clones take approximately 5.1%. The sample comprised PBMCs. The receptors shown here come from a human donor in good health. Some clones in this sample may be carry-over from other donors' samples.

The genes are TRBV23-1 and TRBJ2-1; TRBD1 agrees at 7 bases. TRBV23-1 is given ORF status, its function remaining uncertain. The CDR3 has 14 residues. V trimming: 4 bases; J trimming: 7 bases; junction bases outside the gene matches: 7. In DNA form, the CDR3 reads TGCGCCAGCAGTCTTCAGGGGGAGAGGAATGAGCAGTTCTTC. It codes for CASSLQGERNEQFF.

The J gene is TRBJ2-7, the V gene TRBV10-3, with TRBD1 identical over 7 bases. CDR1 and CDR2 (germline): ENHRY, SYGVKD. This CDR3 has 16 residues. V shed 0 bases and J 3 bases; nucleotides not matched to a gene: 8. This chain's CDR3 is CAISESWDSQLYEQYF. The CDR3 DNA reads TGTGCCATCAGTGAGTCTTGGGACAGTCAACTCTACGAGCAGTACTTC.

Only a few counts were recorded for this clone. The chain combines TRBV10-3 with TRBJ1-2; maybe TRBD1 (5 bases). Germline CDR1 is ENHRY and CDR2 is SYGVKD. The V gene lost 5 bases and the J gene lost 0 bases, with 13 bases spanning the gap. The CDR3 sequence is 15 residues long. The DNA for the CDR3 is TGTGCCATCAGTTTTGACAGTCAAGCTAACTATGGCTACACCTTC. Protein sequence: CAISFDSQANYGYTF.

The chain couples TRBV7-9 to TRBJ1-1; TRBD1 matches 10 bases. CDR1 is SEHNR, CDR2 FQNEAQ, per germline (reference sequence). The CDR3 has 14 residues. Trimming at V came to 4 bases and at J to 5 bases, leaving 4 bases not matched to a gene. CDR3 protein: CASSSGQGETEAFF. The CDR3 bases are TGTGCCAGCAGCTCAGGACAGGGGGAGACTGAAGCTTTCTTT.

V gene TRBV19 combines with J gene TRBJ2-7; 9 nucleotides align to TRBD2. This CDR3 spans 20 amino acids. V lost 5 bases to trimming and J lost 2 bases; unmatched junction nucleotides: 22. Germline V CDR1 and CDR2: LNHDA, SQIVND (reference sequence). CDR3 sequence (DNA): TGTGCCAGTAGTCCCCTCTATACAGGTTTTGGACTAGCGACAGCCTACGAGCAGTACTTC. Protein: CASSPLYTGFGLATAYEQYF.

The chain has TRBV11-2 and TRBJ1-3, with TRBD1 identical over 7 bases. With 6 bases clipped from V and 4 bases from J, the junction kept 6 bases outside the gene matches. Germline V CDR1 and CDR2: SGHAT, FQNNGV. The CDR3 totals 14 residues. The CDR3 DNA reads as TGTGCCAGCAGGAGGACAGGAGAGGGAAACACCATATATTTT. It is translated as CASRRTGEGNTIYF.

The chain is built from TRBV5-1 and TRBJ2-1; TRBD1 agrees at 7 bases. CDR3 length equals 17 residues. Per germline, CDR1 SGHRS and CDR2 YFSETQ. The ends lost 4 bases at V and 0 bases at J; junction bases unmatched: 10. CDR3 loop: CASSGLSRDSSYNEQFF. Here the CDR3 DNA reads TGCGCCAGCAGCGGCCTATCCCGGGACAGCTCCTACAATGAGCAGTTCTTC.

The chain links TRBV18 to TRBJ1-1, with 7 bases matching TRBD1. The CDR3 length is 14 residues. Germline V gene data show CDR1 as KGHSH and CDR2 as LQKENI. V was pared by 8 bases and J by 7 bases, with 13 bases of the junction left unmatched. The DNA for the CDR3 is TGTGCCAGCCGGGCGTCTGAGGGGGCCAGTGAAGCTTTCTTT. Amino acid sequence: CASRASEGASEAFF.

The chain uses TRBV29-1 and TRBJ1-1; the D gene is possibly TRBD1 (6 bases). The CDR3 has 15 residues. V lost 7 bases to trimming and J lost 7 bases, with 25 bases between them. CDR1 is SQVTM and CDR2 is ANQGSEA in the germline V gene. In nucleotides, the CDR3 is TGCAGCGCTAGGGGGGGGCCGCCCGCGCAGGGTGAAGCTTTCTTT. This sequence encodes CSARGGPPAQGEAFF. The entire variable domain, with the rest obtained from reference TRBV29-1 and TRBJ1-1, is as follows: SAVISQKPSRDICQRGTSLTIQCQVDSQVTMMFWYRQQPGQSLTLIATANQGSEATYESGFVIDKFPISRPNLTFSTLTVSNMSPEDSSIYLCSARGGPPAQGEAFFGQGTRLTVV.

This chain uses TRBV5-4 with TRBJ1-4, with D possibly matching TRBD1 (6 bases). This CDR3 contains 15 residues. V lost 1 base to trimming and J lost 8 bases, with 15 bases between them. CDR1 is SGHNT, CDR2 YYREEE, per germline (reference sequence). The chain's CDR3 is CASSLTAGAEEKLFF. DNA of the CDR3: TGTGCCAGCAGCTTGACAGCAGGGGCTGAAGAAAAACTGTTTTTT.

The chain recombines TRBV29-1 with TRBJ2-7; the D gene is possibly TRBD1 (5 bases). V lost 6 bases and J lost 6, with 21 bases in between. Germline values: CDR1 SQVTM, CDR2 ANQGSEA. The CDR3 extends over 14 amino acids. CDR3 sequence: CSVKGEGAMSEQYF. The CDR3 DNA reads TGCAGCGTAAAAGGGGAAGGGGCGATGAGCGAGCAGTACTTC.